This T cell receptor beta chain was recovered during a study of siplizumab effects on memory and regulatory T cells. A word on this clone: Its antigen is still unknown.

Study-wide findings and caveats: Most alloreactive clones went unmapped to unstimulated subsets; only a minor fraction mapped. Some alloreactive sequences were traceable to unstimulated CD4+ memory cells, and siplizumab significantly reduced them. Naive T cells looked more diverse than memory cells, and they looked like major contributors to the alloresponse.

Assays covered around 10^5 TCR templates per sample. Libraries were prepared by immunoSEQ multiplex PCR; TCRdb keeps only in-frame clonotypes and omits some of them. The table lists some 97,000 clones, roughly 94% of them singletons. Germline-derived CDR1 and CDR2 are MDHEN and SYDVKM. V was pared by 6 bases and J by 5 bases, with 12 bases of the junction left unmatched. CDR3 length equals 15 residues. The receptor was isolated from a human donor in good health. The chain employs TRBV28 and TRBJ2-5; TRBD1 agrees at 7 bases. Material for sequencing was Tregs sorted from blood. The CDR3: CASRQQGNVGETQYF. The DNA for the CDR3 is TGTGCCAGCAGGCAACAGGGGAATGTCGGGGAGACCCAGTACTTC.